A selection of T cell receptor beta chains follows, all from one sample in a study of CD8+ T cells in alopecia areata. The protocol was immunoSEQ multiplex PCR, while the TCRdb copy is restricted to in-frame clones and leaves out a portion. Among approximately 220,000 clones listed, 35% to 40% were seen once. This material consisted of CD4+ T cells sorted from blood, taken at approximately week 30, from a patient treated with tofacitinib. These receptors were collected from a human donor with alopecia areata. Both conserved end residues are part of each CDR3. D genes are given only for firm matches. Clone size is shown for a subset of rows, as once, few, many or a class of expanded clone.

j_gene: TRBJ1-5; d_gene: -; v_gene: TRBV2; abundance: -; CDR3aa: CASRASGAINQPQHF; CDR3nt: TGTGCCAGCAGGGCCTCCGGGGCCATAAATCAGCCCCAGCATTTT
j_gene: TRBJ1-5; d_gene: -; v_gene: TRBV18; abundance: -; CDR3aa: CASSPQFGGNRNQPQHF; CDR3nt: TGTGCCAGCTCACCACAATTTGGAGGGAATCGCAATCAGCCCCAGCATTTT
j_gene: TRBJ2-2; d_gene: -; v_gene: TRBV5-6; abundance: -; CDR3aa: CASSHNTNTGELFF; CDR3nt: TGTGCCAGCAGCCATAATACGAACACCGGGGAGCTGTTTTTT
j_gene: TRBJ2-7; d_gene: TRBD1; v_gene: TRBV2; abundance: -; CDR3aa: CASREDRGYEQYF; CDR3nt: TGTGCCAGCAGAGAGGACAGGGGGTACGAGCAGTACTTC
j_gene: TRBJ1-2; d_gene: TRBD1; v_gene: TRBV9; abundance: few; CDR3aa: CASSVGDRAPVGYGYTF; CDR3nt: TGTGCCAGCAGCGTAGGGGACAGGGCCCCAGTCGGCTATGGCTACACCTTC
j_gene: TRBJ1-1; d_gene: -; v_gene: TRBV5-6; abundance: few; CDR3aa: CASSRTVNTEAFF; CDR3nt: TGTGCCAGCAGCCGGACCGTGAACACTGAAGCTTTCTTT
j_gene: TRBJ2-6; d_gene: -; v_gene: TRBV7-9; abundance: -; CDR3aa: CASSLGEGRSGANVLTF; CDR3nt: TGTGCCAGCAGCTTGGGCGAGGGACGTTCTGGGGCCAACGTCCTGACTTTC
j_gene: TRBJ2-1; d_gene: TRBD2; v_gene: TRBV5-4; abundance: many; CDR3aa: CASSLAGLPGEQFF; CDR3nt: TGTGCCAGCAGCTTGGCGGGACTACCTGGGGAGCAGTTCTTC
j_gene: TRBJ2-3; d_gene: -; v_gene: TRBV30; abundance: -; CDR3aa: CAWSDGGARDTQYF; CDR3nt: TGTGCCTGGAGTGACGGCGGGGCCAGGGATACGCAGTATTTT
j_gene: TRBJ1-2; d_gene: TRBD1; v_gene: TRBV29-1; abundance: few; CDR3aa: CSVTGGFGYTF; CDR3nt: TGCAGCGTGACAGGGGGCTTTGGCTACACCTTC
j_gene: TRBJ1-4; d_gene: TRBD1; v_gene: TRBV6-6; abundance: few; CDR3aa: CASRTDRVDEKLFF; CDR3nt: TGTGCCAGCAGAACCGACAGGGTGGATGAAAAACTGTTTTTT
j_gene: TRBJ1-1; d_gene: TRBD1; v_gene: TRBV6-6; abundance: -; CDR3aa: CASNRQGVNTEAFF; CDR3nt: TGTGCCAGCAACCGACAGGGAGTGAACACTGAAGCTTTCTTT
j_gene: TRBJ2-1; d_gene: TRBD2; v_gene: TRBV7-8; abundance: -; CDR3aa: CASSLPPWGRAVNEQFF; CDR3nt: TGTGCCAGCAGCTTACCTCCATGGGGGAGGGCCGTAAATGAGCAGTTCTTC
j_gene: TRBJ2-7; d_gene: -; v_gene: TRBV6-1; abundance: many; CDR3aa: CASPGTASSYEQYF; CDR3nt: TGTGCCAGCCCTGGGACGGCGAGCTCCTACGAGCAGTACTTC
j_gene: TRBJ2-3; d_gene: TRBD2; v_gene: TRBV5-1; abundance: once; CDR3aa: CASSSQTSGSTDTQYF; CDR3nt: TGCGCCAGCAGCTCACAAACTAGCGGGAGTACAGATACGCAGTATTTT
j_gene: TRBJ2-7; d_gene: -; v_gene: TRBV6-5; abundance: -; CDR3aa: CASSYSPGSHEQYF; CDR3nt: TGTGCCAGCAGTTACTCGCCAGGGAGTCACGAGCAGTACTTC
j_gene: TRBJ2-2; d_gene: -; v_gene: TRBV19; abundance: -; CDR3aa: CASSIGRATNTGELFF; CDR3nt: TGTGCCAGTAGTATAGGTCGGGCAACGAACACCGGGGAGCTGTTTTTT